This T cell receptor (beta chain) was captured by sequencing in a study of cytomegalovirus exposure and HLA in healthy donors (dated by TCRdb to about 2017). General notes on the study: An earlier analysis of 587 of the donors reported 276 Gb of sequence data and some 110 million unique TCR beta sequences obtained from about 179 million T cells. Class I and class II HLA loci were covered by the typing at four-digit resolution. Among some 400 genotyped donors of the cohort, an average of approximately 250,000 unique TCR beta nucleotide sequences were sequenced per donor, roughly a sixth of them non-productive. To predict cytomegalovirus infection status, the study combined high-throughput TCR immunosequencing, statistical association of individual TCRs with disease status, and machine learning. In addition to the first cohort of approximately 650 subjects, a separate validation cohort of approximately 120 different subjects was used. The number of donors typed differed by locus, with about 629-640 for A, B, C, DRB1 and DQB1, around 500 for DQA1, 600 to 610 for DPA1, and 472 for DPB1. Four or five DR-DQ haplotypes were handled as single units for association and clustering because linkage in the cohort was strong. In a later analysis, previously published TCR beta repertoires from some 640 donors were re-analyzed and high-resolution HLA genotyping was added so that TCR occurrence patterns could be studied. Donor age, sex, ethnicity and CMV serostatus were compiled together with the repertoire data. Every repertoire in the discovery cohort had been generated on one and the same sequencing platform. Approximately 310 gigabases of sequencing data and 70 million to 95 million unique TCR sequences made up an early release that covered 640 HLA-typed donors. Using immunosequencing, the study profiled T cell repertoires from 500 to 800 subjects and related those repertoires to cytomegalovirus serostatus. The study aimed to test whether signatures of past pathogen exposure could be identified by cataloging public T cell receptors. An earlier analysis of roughly 600 of the donors used high-throughput TCR beta sequencing to judge whether each TCR beta V gene segment behaved as functional or pseudogenic. A later genetic analysis used genome-wide SNP genotypes for about 65% of the roughly 670 donors, treating that subset as a discovery cohort. Of the roughly 400 genotyped donors, about 80% fell in the genetic ancestry cluster associated with self-reported Caucasian donors. In the later analysis, no new phenotypic data were used to find candidate immune exposures; instead, reliance was placed on TCR beta sequences and their occurrence across donors.

Remarks on this clone: Its antigen remains unidentified. Base qualities are not at hand, and no much larger clone is one base apart.

Study-level results and caveats: In an earlier analysis of roughly 560 of the donors, most TCR beta V segments were observed in productive rearrangements about 90% or about 30% of the time, broadly matching IMGT annotations. A cluster of highly shared sequence variants was judged likely to be a technical artifact of the sequencing pipeline. The classifier was reported to diagnose cytomegalovirus status with high specificity and sensitivity in both the original cohort and the validation cohort. In vitro tests confirmed that a few of the cytomegalovirus-associated TCR beta chains recognize cytomegalovirus antigens. In a later genetic analysis, fewer N-insertions in productive TCRs were reported among donors in an Asian-associated ancestry cluster than the approximately 710-donor mean. In a later analysis, HLA-associated TCR beta chains showed more clonal expansion and lower generation probabilities than non-associated chains that were equally common. Presence/absence analyses assumed roughly uniform sequencing depth across donors, an assumption that may not hold. While some public TCRs were present in many individuals, most TCR sequences turned up only very rarely across donors. A later genetic analysis associated a missense DCLRE1C variant with V-gene and J-gene trimming of TCR beta chains, and an independent cohort replicated the association. The cohort was sequenced for TCR beta chains only, and without alpha or paired-chain data the features that could be detected were limited. It was suggested by the authors that the approach could potentially be generalized to other disease states and immunological phenotypes. Immune exposure information for the cohort was limited to CMV serostatus. At a false discovery rate of 0.05, a later analysis linked approximately 18,000 TCR beta sequences to specific HLA alleles. HLA typing was unavailable for some donors at each locus, so association tests used only the typed subset. In a later analysis, most CMV-associated TCR beta chains were found to appear HLA-restricted, with HLA associations seemingly driven largely by CMV exposure. Correlated functional status among segregating V segments might reflect linkage disequilibrium, but an unknown experimental factor could not be ruled out. Strong co-occurrence of HLA alleles, especially DR and DQ, made assigning TCR associations to individual alleles difficult. A later analysis found that TCR association rates varied across HLA loci, with DRB1 alleles showing the most associated TCRs and HLA-C alleles the fewest. A total of 150 to 200 TCR beta chains were listed by the study as associated with cytomegalovirus. Because counts were too low, more than 15 rarely observed V segments, including chromosome 9 orphons, were excluded from the earlier analysis of 500 to 700 of the donors. A further reported finding was that TCR beta sequences accurately predicted the HLA-A and HLA-B alleles for most subjects in the first cohort. In a later analysis, several top co-occurrence clusters were reported to appear linked to parvovirus B19, influenza, CMV and Epstein-Barr virus. Some IMGT-functional V segments, including TRBV6-2 and TRBV6-3, could not be distinguished by the 87-base-pair reads and were therefore excluded.

The cohort consisted of more than 650 healthy bone marrow donors. All cohort members were sampled while nominally healthy, although unrecorded immune exposures were likely present. The donor tested CMV seropositive, placing the donor among the 310 or so seropositive members of the cohort. Every donor gave a peripheral blood sample, and the peripheral blood mononuclear cells from that sample were used for TCR beta sequencing. The Qiagen DNeasy Blood Extraction Kit was used to extract genomic DNA from the blood cell samples. From its cysteine to its phenylalanine, the CDR3 spans 15 amino acids. Only the CDR3 DNA stays, 45 bases, in frame from base 1. The V and J ends are trimmed by 6 bases and 6 bases, leaving 21 bases between them. In the germline V gene, CDR1 corresponds to SGDLS and CDR2 to YYNGEE. To prepare the library, the immunoSEQ multiplex PCR assay was applied. For the multiplex PCR, a mixture combining 60 forward primers for TCR Vbeta segments and 13 reverse primers for TCR Jbeta segments was used. The CDR3 region of rearranged TCR beta genes was amplified from genomic DNA with a multiplex PCR assay. The Illumina HiSeq System was used to sequence the amplified TCR beta libraries as 87-base-pair reads. On the authors' methods: Across the roughly 640 repertoires, a later analysis counted approximately 83 million unique TCR beta chains, about 10 million of which were shared by at least two donors. A nearest-neighbor algorithm error-corrected the raw reads and collapsed the reads into unique sequences, merging closely related sequences to remove PCR and sequencing errors. To assign V, D and J gene segments, CDR3 sequences were aligned to IMGT reference sequences. For a sequence to be retained, a match of at least six nucleotides to both a V gene segment and a J gene segment was required. Rearrangements were called productive when the CDR3 lacked stop codons and stayed in frame with V and J; all others were non-productive. Following IMGT convention, CDR3 was defined as the stretch from the second conserved V-encoded cysteine up to the conserved J-encoded phenylalanine. The earlier analysis of about 640 of the donors excluded any sequence lacking an unambiguous match to a single V gene segment. An earlier analysis of a few hundred of the donors called V segments functional above 56.7% productive rearrangements and segregating when the between-donor standard deviation exceeded 5%. A statistical classification framework was developed to diagnose cytomegalovirus status using the catalog of TCR beta chain sequences. In a later analysis, V and J genes were assigned by comparing TCR nucleotide sequences against IMGT/GENE-DB human TR gene sequences. In a later analysis, CDR3 sequences and most-parsimonious VDJ recombination scenarios were assigned using the TCRdist pipeline. In a later analysis, each TCR beta chain was defined by its CDR3 amino acid sequence together with its V-gene family, and reads without a unique V-gene family were excluded. As a way to deal with suspected cross-contamination and a sequencing artifact, a later analysis dropped approximately 570 nucleotide sequences that were highly shared and had low generation probability. In a later analysis, a clonal expansion index was calculated for each public chain from normalized within-repertoire ranks of inferred template counts. In a later analysis, generation probabilities were computed using a VDJ recombination model fitted to out-of-frame rearrangements, and the results were checked against IGoR. In a later analysis, hypergeometric tests were used to score TCR-TCR, TCR-HLA and TCR-CMV co-occurrence, with a repertoire-size bias correction applied to TCR pairs. In a later analysis, false discovery rates were estimated by permuting HLA or CMV assignments 20 times. In a later analysis, co-occurring TCRs were grouped using DBSCAN, with TCRdist sequence similarity added in when clustering inside HLA-allele-positive subsets. Repertoires with fewer than 30,000 or more than 120,000 public chains, plus five repertoires with anomalous nucleotide sharing, were excluded from co-occurrence clustering. The clones in this table, taken by TCRdb from immuneACCESS, are in-frame only. Not every clone is retained; where verified, under half of the shortfall comes from an unresolved V gene, and the cause of the rest is unknown. The DNA gave D and trimming, while V, J and clone size come from that table. This sample gives under 90,000 clones in total; roughly 67% of them show up just once. The ten largest clones add up to approximately 7.6% of the sample.

The receptor chain draws on TRBV9 and TRBJ1-1; TRBD1 is perhaps the D gene, given 5 matching bases. This sequence was found in a man in his forties in good health and CMV-seropositive. Material: PBMCs. CDR3 region: CASTRNGGGGSEAFF. The DNA is TGTGCCAGCACCCGCAATGGGGGAGGCGGCTCTGAAGCTTTCTTT.